This is a list of T cell receptor beta chains from one sample in a study of blood T cell repertoires in COVID-19. Only in-frame clones appear in the TCRdb table, and some are missing; sequencing was by immunoSEQ multiplex PCR. In the table there are about 210,000 clones, approximately 82% of which are singletons. The sequenced material came from peripheral blood. The receptors originated from a woman aged 40 to 50 with acute or convalescent COVID-19. CDR3s include the opening cysteine and the closing phenylalanine or tryptophan. Fields, in order: V gene, CDR3 length, J gene, D gene, clone size, CDR3 DNA, CDR3 protein. A D gene is named only where the DNA matches it firmly. Not all rows give a size; the values are once, few, many and, for expanded clones, a class.

TRBV9	13	TRBJ1-4	TRBD1	-	TGTGCCAGCAGCGGACAGGGTTTCGAAAAACTGTTTTTT	CASSGQGFEKLFF
TRBV7-8	18	TRBJ2-1	-	once	TGTGCCAGCAGCCCCCATTACCCCGGGGGACCCTTCTACAATGAGCAGTTCTTC	CASSPHYPGGPFYNEQFF
TRBV19	15	TRBJ2-3	-	-	TGTGCCAGTAGTATATCCGGGGGGCTCACAGATACGCAGTATTTT	CASSISGGLTDTQYF
TRBV30	13	TRBJ1-2	-	-	TGTGCCTGGAGTGTAAAAGGGGTCTATGGCTACACCTTC	CAWSVKGVYGYTF
TRBV27	15	TRBJ1-5	TRBD1	-	TGTGCCAGCAGACCTGGACAGGGTTTCGATCAGCCCCAGCATTTT	CASRPGQGFDQPQHF
TRBV18	16	TRBJ1-2	TRBD1	few	TGTGCCAGCTCGCTACAGGGGGAATTTGCTAACTATGGCTACACCTTC	CASSLQGEFANYGYTF
TRBV4-1	16	TRBJ2-3	TRBD1	-	TGCGCCAGCAGCAACGGACAGGGGGCTGTGACAGATACGCAGTATTTT	CASSNGQGAVTDTQYF
TRBV18	12	TRBJ2-7	TRBD1	-	TGTGCCACTTCGACAGGGGGCGACGAGCAGTACTTC	CATSTGGDEQYF
TRBV5-6	16	TRBJ2-3	TRBD2	-	TGTGCCAGCAGCTTGCCCGGGACTAGCGGGTTACAGACGCAGTATTTT	CASSLPGTSGLQTQYF
TRBV11-3	15	TRBJ2-1	-	-	TGTGCCAGCAGCTTAGCCGGGGAGGCGGGCAATGAGCAGTTCTTC	CASSLAGEAGNEQFF
TRBV4-2	17	TRBJ2-7	TRBD2	-	TGTGCCAGCAGCTCGGGACTAGCGGGAAGGGCGCTTTGGGAGCAGTACTTC	CASSSGLAGRALWEQYF